This record concerns one TCR beta chain sequence. The target antigen is unknown. Method: immunoSEQ multiplex PCR; TCRdb's copy keeps in-frame clones and lacks some. Of more than 85,000 clones listed, around 81% are singletons. These data belong to a study of T cell responses to AZD1222 COVID-19 vaccine. Findings of the study overall: Baseline serology detected seropositivity in only five or six AZD1222 recipients. White British ancestry dominated among donors, who included more females, and clonal diversity was possibly underestimated.

The starting material was peripheral blood, obtained on day 0 of AZD1222 vaccination. The receptor was derived from an adult in good health.

This chain's CDR3 is CASSHERLADTGELFF. The CDR3 DNA follows: TGCGCCAGCAGCCATGAACGACTAGCCGACACCGGGGAGCTGTTTTTT. The V and J genes are TRBV4-3 and TRBJ2-2; TRBD2 matches 7 bases. Trimming at V came to 3 bases and at J to 3 bases, leaving 7 bases not matched to a gene. There are 16 residues in the CDR3. The V gene's germline CDR1 is LGHNA and CDR2 YSLEER.